A single sample gave rise to the 10 T cell receptor beta chains below, sequenced in a study of OX40 agonist ivuxolimab in advanced cancers. The repertoire was sequenced with immunoSEQ multiplex PCR; TCRdb's copy has only in-frame clones and lacks some. The sample lists 6,500 or so clones, 70% to 80% occurring once. The sequences come from CD4+ or CD8+ T cells sorted from blood, collected in a trial of the OX40 agonist ivuxolimab. The receptors here all came from an adult with an advanced solid tumor such as melanoma, head and neck, liver or kidney cancer.

This chain connects TRBV10-3 to TRBJ1-2; 11 nucleotides line up with TRBD1. The CDR3 contains 14 residues. The V and J ends lost 6 bases and 6 bases, in that order; junction bases with no gene match: 6. Germline loops: CDR1 ENHRY, CDR2 SYGVKD. CDR3 sequence reads: CAIREDRGLDGYTF. The CDR3 coding sequence is TGTGCCATCAGGGAGGACAGGGGGCTTGATGGCTACACCTTC.

This clone was seen a handful of times. The chain uses TRBV29-1 and TRBJ1-2; no reliable D call. Germline values: CDR1 SQVTM, CDR2 ANQGSEA. This CDR3 has 12 amino acids. V lost 4 bases, J lost 7 bases, and 13 bases lay in between. CDR3 DNA: TGCAGCGTTGTTCGGGGAACGGCTGGCTACACCTTC. This codes for CSVVRGTAGYTF.

The chain couples TRBV27 to TRBJ2-7; tentatively, D is TRBD2 (6 bases). CDR1 MNHEY and CDR2 SMNVEV come from the germline V gene (reference sequence). The ends were cut back, 2 bases at V and 7 bases at J, with 21 bases in the middle. The CDR3 has 16 amino acids. The CDR3 sequence is CASSLASGLRLGEQYF. CDR3 nucleotides: TGTGCCAGCAGTTTAGCCTCGGGACTTCGCTTAGGGGAGCAGTACTTC.

CDR3 nucleotides: TGTGCCAGCAGTTTACAGGGCCCCGTCTCACCCCTCCACTTT. Translating it yields CASSLQGPVSPLHF. The rearrangement uses TRBV27 and TRBJ1-6; perhaps TRBD1 as D (5 bases). Trimming left V 2 bases short and J 10 bases short, with 12 bases between. CDR3 size: 14 residues. Germline V lookup: CDR1 MNHEY, CDR2 SMNVEV (reference sequence).

V gene TRBV6-6 combines with J gene TRBJ2-3, with D unclear. Germline assignment: CDR1 MNHNY and CDR2 SVGAGI (reference sequence). Trimming removed 7 bases at V and 2 bases at J, with 10 bases between. The CDR3 has 13 residues. In DNA form, the CDR3 reads TGTGCCAGCACCTTGGACCTCACAGATACGCAGTATTTT. Translated, it gives CASTLDLTDTQYF.

This clone was observed a few times. V is TRBV28 and J is TRBJ2-1; D is unclear. In germline, CDR1 is MDHEN, CDR2 SYDVKM. CDR3 length equals 13 residues. The ends were cut back, 3 bases at V and 5 bases at J, with 8 bases in the middle. CDR3: CASSLWGNNEQFF. In DNA form, the CDR3 reads TGTGCCAGCAGTTTGTGGGGAAACAATGAGCAGTTCTTC.

V and J are TRBV7-9 and TRBJ2-5; TRBD2 aligns across 8 bases. Germline V gives CDR1 SEHNR, CDR2 FQNEAQ (reference sequence). The CDR3 is 15 amino acids. V lost 4 bases and J lost 4; bases outside the gene matches: 8. The DNA of the CDR3 is TGTGCCAGCAGCTCCGCCGGACTAGCAGGAGAGACCCAGTACTTC. This gives the protein CASSSAGLAGETQYF.

This sequence joins TRBV5-4 and TRBJ2-6; weak D call: TRBD1 (6 bases). This CDR3 has 15 residues. Germline V gives CDR1 SGHNT, CDR2 YYREEE (reference sequence). The V and J ends lost 2 bases and 0 bases respectively, with 6 bases between them. The chain's CDR3 is CASSLQGSGANVLTF. CDR3 sequence (DNA): TGTGCCAGCAGCTTACAGGGCTCTGGGGCCAACGTCCTGACTTTC.

This sequence joins TRBV19 and TRBJ2-7; D might be TRBD1 (5 bases). V was cut by 1 base and J by 5 bases, with 6 bases left in between. CDR3 size: 12 residues. Per the germline V gene, CDR1 is LNHDA and CDR2 is SQIVND (reference sequence). The DNA for the CDR3 is TGTGCCAGTAGTATAGCAGGGAACGAGCAGTACTTC. This sequence encodes CASSIAGNEQYF.

CDR3 sequence: CATSNPGTGSYEQYF. The CDR3 bases are TGTGCCACCAGCAATCCCGGGACAGGGTCCTACGAGCAGTACTTC. The chain carries TRBV15 and TRBJ2-7, with 9 bases fitting TRBD1. Germline CDR1 reads LNHNV; CDR2 reads YYDKDF (reference sequence). The CDR3 is 15 residues long. J lost 1 base, V lost 4 bases, and 5 bases had no gene match.